A single sample is the source of the 15 T cell receptor beta chains below, sequenced in a study of T cells in localized non-small cell lung cancer. Assay used: immunoSEQ multiplex PCR; TCRdb lists only in-frame clones, some missing. The sample has several thousand clones, just under 90% seen once. The sample here was peripheral blood, taken before any cancer treatment. These TCRs come from a female donor over 55 with stage II squamous cell lung carcinoma.

This sequence joins TRBV18 and TRBJ1-4; the D gene is possibly TRBD1 (5 bases). The germline V gene encodes CDR1 KGHSH and CDR2 LQKENI. V dropped 1 base and J dropped 6 bases, with 12 bases sitting between them. The CDR3 totals 15 residues. DNA of the CDR3: TGTGCCAGCTCACCACTGAGCGGGGGGTATGAAAAACTGTTTTTT. This sequence encodes CASSPLSGGYEKLFF.

This chain uses TRBV5-1 with TRBJ1-1, with 8 positions matching TRBD1. CDR3 length: 16 amino acids. The junction had 15 bases not matched to a gene; V was cut back by 4 bases and J by 7 bases. Germline V gene data show CDR1 as SGHRS and CDR2 as YFSETQ. The CDR3, as DNA: TGCGCCAGCAGCCCCCGCAGGGGACAGGCAATCCTTGAAGCTTTCTTT. Amino acid sequence: CASSPRRGQAILEAFF.

The CDR3 sequence: CASGDRGHADTQYF. CDR3 coding DNA: TGTGCCAGCGGGGACAGGGGGCATGCAGATACGCAGTATTTT. V gene TRBV6-6 combines with J gene TRBJ2-3; 12 bases line up with TRBD1. The CDR3 is 14 amino acids. Per germline, CDR1 MNHNY and CDR2 SVGAGI (reference sequence). V trimming: 8 bases; J trimming: 4 bases; junction bases outside the gene matches: 4.

V is TRBV27 and J is TRBJ2-2; the D is unclear. CDR3 size: 11 residues. Trimming removed 2 bases from V and 6 bases from J, with 1 base in between. Germline-derived CDR1 and CDR2 are MNHEY and SMNVEV (reference sequence). CDR3 in DNA: TGTGCCAGCAGTTTAGCCGGGGAGCTGTTTTTT. Its protein product is CASSLAGELFF.

The chain couples TRBV5-5 to TRBJ1-5, with 7 nucleotides matching TRBD1. This CDR3 contains 16 residues. V gave up 4 bases and J gave up 0 bases; unmatched junction bases: 7. In germline, CDR1 is SGHKS, CDR2 YYEKEE (reference sequence). The CDR3 sequence is CASSPGQPYSNQPQHF. DNA for the CDR3: TGTGCCAGCAGCCCGGGACAGCCATATAGCAATCAGCCCCAGCATTTT.

The chain couples TRBV2 to TRBJ2-3; D remains ambiguous. The germline gives CDR1 SNHLY, CDR2 FYNNEI. The V end lost 7 bases, the J end lost 3 bases, and 8 bases lay between the germline ends. This CDR3 is built from 12 residues. CDR3 in DNA: TGTGCCAGCAAGTTCGGGACAGATACGCAGTATTTT. Translating gives CASKFGTDTQYF.

The count of this clone is one. The rearrangement joins TRBV7-2 to TRBJ2-1; D may be TRBD1 (6 bases). The CDR3 spans 15 residues. Trimming cost V 5 bases and J 2 bases, with 13 bases left between them. The germline V gene has CDR1 SGHTA and CDR2 FQGNSA. CDR3: CASSTDRIAYNEQFF. In nucleotides, the CDR3 is TGTGCCAGCAGCACCGACAGGATAGCCTACAATGAGCAGTTCTTC.

The V gene is TRBV5-6, the J gene TRBJ1-2; the match to TRBD1 covers 7 bases. This CDR3 contains 14 residues. Trimming at V came to 0 bases and at J to 2 bases, leaving 1 base not matched to a gene. Per the germline V gene, CDR1 is SGHDT and CDR2 is YYEEEE. The CDR3 coding sequence is TGTGCCAGCAGCTTGGTACAGGGGAACTATGGCTACACCTTC. Translation gives CASSLVQGNYGYTF.

V usage is TRBV18 and J usage is TRBJ1-2; maybe TRBD1 (6 bases). V lost 3 bases and J 3 bases, leaving 14 bases between the germline ends. Germline loops: CDR1 KGHSH, CDR2 LQKENI. The CDR3 has 15 amino acids. For the CDR3, the DNA is TGTGCCAGCTCACCGGGACACTCAGGGGACTATGGCTACACCTTC. Amino acids: CASSPGHSGDYGYTF. The full variable domain, with the rest looked up from reference TRBV18 and TRBJ1-2, is NAGVMQNPRHLVRRRGQEARLRCSPMKGHSHVYWYRQLPEEGLKFMVYLQKENIIDESGMPKERFSAEFPKEGPSILRIQQVVRGDSAAYFCASSPGHSGDYGYTFGSGTRLTVV.

This chain links TRBV2 with TRBJ1-2, with 7 bases fitting TRBD1. The CDR3 consists of 14 residues. Germline loops: CDR1 SNHLY, CDR2 FYNNEI. The V segment lost 6 bases and the J segment 8 bases; nucleotides outside the gene matches: 12. The CDR3 loop is CASSRDRTSGGYTF. In nucleotides, the CDR3 is TGTGCCAGCAGCAGGGACAGAACATCCGGCGGCTACACCTTC. Looking up the rest from reference TRBV2 and TRBJ1-2 gives the full variable domain: EPEVTQTPSHQVTQMGQEVILRCVPISNHLYFYWYRQILGQKVEFLVSFYNNEISEKSEIFDDQFSVERPDGSNFTLKIRSTKLEDSAMYFCASSRDRTSGGYTFGSGTRLTVV.

The chain employs TRBV5-1 and TRBJ1-2; D perhaps matches TRBD1 (5 bases). Germline V gene data show CDR1 as SGHRS and CDR2 as YFSETQ. Trimming removed 0 bases at V and 7 bases at J, with 13 bases between. There are 14 residues in the CDR3. CDR3 nucleotides: TGCGCCAGCAGCTTGGTAGGGCAGGGCGTTGGCTACACCTTC. Translating gives CASSLVGQGVGYTF. Combining the CDR3 with reference TRBV5-1 and TRBJ1-2 gives the whole variable domain KAGVTQTPRYLIKTRGQQVTLSCSPISGHRSVSWYQQTPGQGLQFLFEYFSETQRNKGNFPGRFSGRQFSNSRSEMNVSTLELGDSALYLCASSLVGQGVGYTFGSGTRLTVV.

V usage is TRBV5-1 and J usage is TRBJ2-2; weak D call: TRBD2 (6 bases). Between the trimmed V and J ends, which lost 0 bases and 11 bases, there was a span of 14 bases. Germline loops: CDR1 SGHRS, CDR2 YFSETQ. The CDR3 covers 14 residues. CDR3 nucleotide sequence: TGCGCCAGCAGCTTGGGGCTTGGAGGGGATGAGCTGTTTTTT. Residues: CASSLGLGGDELFF.

The V and J genes are TRBV6-1 and TRBJ2-1; D ambiguous. Trimming cost V 3 bases and J 6 bases, with 18 bases left between them. CDR3 length: 16 residues. Germline lookup yields CDR1 MNHNS and CDR2 SASEGT. CDR3 nucleotides: TGTGCCAGCAGTGACACTGGACGCCAAGTAGTCAATGAGCAGTTCTTC. Translating it yields CASSDTGRQVVNEQFF.

The chain links TRBV23-1 to TRBJ1-1; D not resolved. TRBV23-1 is classed as an ORF, of uncertain function. V shed 10 bases and J shed 5 bases, with 11 bases lying between them. This CDR3 is built from 11 residues. CDR3 protein: CAIIEVTEAFF. CDR3 nucleotides: TGCGCCATAATCGAGGTGACTGAAGCTTTCTTT.

The chain has TRBV6-6 and TRBJ1-1; 7 bases map to TRBD1. Trimming removed 8 bases from V and 6 bases from J; junction bases left unmatched: 12. In germline, CDR1 is MNHNY, CDR2 SVGAGI (reference sequence). The CDR3 covers 14 residues. This chain's CDR3 is CASDRDGSRAEAFF. The CDR3 bases are TGTGCCAGCGACAGGGACGGGTCTCGGGCTGAAGCTTTCTTT.